The 14 T cell receptor beta chains below come from one sample, sequenced in a study of blood T cell repertoires in COVID-19. Using immunoSEQ multiplex PCR, the repertoire was profiled, and TCRdb retains in-frame clones only, with some absent. Of fewer than 90,000 clones listed, about nine tenths are singletons. Material: peripheral blood. These receptor sequences come from a male donor with acute or convalescent COVID-19.

This clone was seen a single time. The chain recombines TRBV6-1 with TRBJ1-2, with D perhaps matching TRBD1 (5 bases). Germline V gene data show CDR1 as MNHNS and CDR2 as SASEGT. V was pared by 2 bases and J by 7 bases, with 14 bases between. The CDR3 length is 14 residues. CDR3 sequence (DNA): TGTGCCAGCAGTGAAAGGGGAGGGGAGGTTGGCTACACCTTC. Its translation is CASSERGGEVGYTF.

This clone was detected only a few times. The chain carries TRBV4-1 and TRBJ1-4; D possibly corresponds to TRBD1 (5 bases). V was cut by 4 bases and J by 0 bases, with 9 bases left in between. From germline, CDR1 is MGHRA and CDR2 YSYEKL. The CDR3 spans 15 residues. The CDR3 DNA reads as TGCGCCAGCAGCCGCGACAGTGCAACTAATGAAAAACTGTTTTTT. This encodes CASSRDSATNEKLFF.

This chain uses TRBV2 with TRBJ1-4, with D possibly matching TRBD1 (6 bases). With 7 bases removed from V and 1 base from J, the gap between germline ends came to 16 bases. Germline values: CDR1 SNHLY, CDR2 FYNNEI. This CDR3 region has 16 residues. CDR3 DNA sequence: TGTGCCAGCACCCCGACCCCACAGGGAACTAATGAAAAACTGTTTTTT. Translating gives CASTPTPQGTNEKLFF.

The chain carries TRBV3-1 (or the pseudogene TRBV3-2) and TRBJ2-5; 11 bases line up with TRBD1. Trimming at V came to 2 bases and at J to 5 bases, leaving 10 bases not matched to a gene. CDR1 is LGHDT and CDR2 is YNNKEL in the germline V gene (reference sequence). CDR3 length: 17 amino acids. The CDR3: CASSQRSRTGGRETQYF. CDR3 DNA: TGTGCCAGCAGCCAACGGTCTCGGACAGGGGGCAGGGAGACCCAGTACTTC.

The chain uses TRBV6-1 and TRBJ2-7; D may be TRBD1 (6 bases). V lost 0 bases and J lost 1, with 13 bases in between. The CDR3 has 16 amino acids. Germline assignment: CDR1 MNHNS and CDR2 SASEGT. The DNA of the CDR3 is TGTGCCAGCAGTGAAGCGCGAGTGACAGGTTCCTACGAGCAGTACTTC. It specifies CASSEARVTGSYEQYF.

The rearrangement joins TRBV5-1 to TRBJ2-5; 7 nucleotides line up with TRBD2. Germline CDR1 reads SGHRS; CDR2 reads YFSETQ. The CDR3 is 16 residues long. With 4 bases clipped from V and 4 bases from J, the junction kept 13 bases outside the gene matches. This CDR3 is CASSVSLASGVETQYF. The CDR3 nucleotides read TGCGCCAGCAGCGTCTCACTAGCGTCGGGTGTAGAGACCCAGTACTTC.

This clone has a handful of counts. The chain carries TRBV29-1 and TRBJ1-2; tentatively, D is TRBD1 (6 bases). The V gene lost 4 bases and the J gene lost 3 bases, with 15 bases spanning the gap. CDR3 length: 14 amino acids. CDR1 is SQVTM, CDR2 ANQGSEA, per germline. The CDR3 is CSVATPQGDYGYTF. The CDR3 DNA is TGCAGCGTTGCAACACCACAGGGCGACTATGGCTACACCTTC.

The chain uses TRBV7-2 and TRBJ2-5; D is possibly TRBD1 (6 bases). Germline V lookup: CDR1 SGHTA, CDR2 FQGNSA. The CDR3 contains 13 residues. Trimming removed 5 bases from V and 4 bases from J, with 11 bases in between. CDR3 sequence (DNA): TGTGCCAGCAGCACAGGGACCGGAGAGACCCAGTACTTC. Translation: CASSTGTGETQYF. Combining the CDR3 with reference TRBV7-2 and TRBJ2-5 gives the whole variable domain GAGVSQSPSNKVTEKGKDVELRCDPISGHTALYWYRQSLGQGLEFLIYFQGNSAPDKSGLPSDRFSAERTGGSVSTLTIQRTQQEDSAVYLCASSTGTGETQYFGPGTRLLVL.

The chain couples TRBV6-5 to TRBJ2-5, with TRBD2 as a possible D gene (6 bases). Trimming removed 4 bases at V and 0 bases at J, with 9 bases between. The germline V gene has CDR1 MNHEY and CDR2 SVGAGI. CDR3 size: 14 residues. CDR3 region: CASSSRTNQETQYF. CDR3 coding DNA: TGTGCCAGCAGTTCCCGGACTAACCAAGAGACCCAGTACTTC.

The chain links TRBV6-5 to TRBJ2-7, with D hard to call. Trimming took 4 bases from V and 4 from J, leaving 5 bases between them. This CDR3 has 11 amino acids. Germline V gives CDR1 MNHEY, CDR2 SVGAGI. In DNA form, the CDR3 reads TGTGCCAGCAGTTTAAAATACGAGCAGTACTTC. This translates into CASSLKYEQYF.

V is TRBV12-3 or TRBV12-4 and J is TRBJ2-3, with TRBD2 matching 8 bases. V gave up 7 bases and J gave up 6 bases; unmatched junction bases: 6. The CDR3 runs 13 residues. CDR3 in DNA: TGTGCCAGCACGACGGGGGGGCGGGATACGCAGTATTTT. Translated, it gives CASTTGGRDTQYF.

This clone is a singleton in its sample. This chain links TRBV11-2 with TRBJ2-1; 9 bases align to TRBD2. V gave up 3 bases and J gave up 5 bases; unmatched junction bases: 11. The CDR3 is 17 residues long. Looked up from germline, CDR1 is SGHAT and CDR2 is FQNNGV. The DNA of the CDR3 is TGTGCCAGCAGCTTGAATTTAGCGGGGGCCGATAACAATGAGCAGTTCTTC. Translating gives CASSLNLAGADNNEQFF.

This chain links TRBV5-6 with TRBJ2-5, with TRBD1 matching over 9 bases. The CDR3 has 16 amino acids. Germline CDR1 is SGHDT and CDR2 is YYEEEE. J gave up 5 bases and V 2 bases, and 10 bases lay outside the gene matches. The CDR3 sequence is CASSFPGQGGLETQYF. CDR3 nucleotide sequence: TGTGCCAGCAGCTTTCCGGGACAGGGTGGCTTGGAGACCCAGTACTTC.

The chain uses TRBV6-4 and TRBJ1-1; TRBD1 matches at 7 bases. J lost 4 bases, V lost 3 bases, and 5 bases had no gene match. Germline CDR1 MRHNA, CDR2 SNTAGT. The CDR3 consists of 14 residues. As DNA, the CDR3 is TGTGCCAGCAGTGAACAGGGGAGTAGCACTGAAGCTTTCTTT. It specifies CASSEQGSSTEAFF.